The 2 T cell receptor beta chains below all came from one sample that was sequenced in a study of cytomegalovirus exposure and HLA in healthy donors (dated by TCRdb to 2016 to 2017). Library method: the immunoSEQ multiplex PCR assay. A mixture of 60 forward primers for TCR Vbeta segments and 13 reverse primers for TCR Jbeta segments was used in the multiplex PCR. TCRdb obtained this table from immuneACCESS and retained in-frame rearrangements with V and J assigned. These tables miss some clones; where compared with another copy, unresolved V genes account for less than half of the shortfall, and the remainder is unexplained. The sample data list approximately 150,000 clones, and more than 60% of these were observed just once. In total, the top ten clones hold 11% of the sample. The source material was PBMCs. The receptors shown here come from a man between 18 and 29 years old in good health and CMV-seropositive.

This chain links TRBV27 with TRBJ1-2; weak D call: TRBD1 (6 bases). There are 18 residues in the CDR3. The V end was cut by 4 bases, the J end by 0 bases, with 21 bases between. Germline V gene data show CDR1 as MNHEY and CDR2 as SMNVEV (reference sequence). The CDR3: CASSSYGQSERTNYGYTF. The CDR3 DNA is TGTGCCAGCAGTTCCTACGGACAGTCGGAACGTACTAACTATGGCTACACCTTC.

This clone was found a few times. V is TRBV28 and J is TRBJ2-5; D unclear. The CDR3 is 13 residues long. Trimming shortened V by 5 bases and J by 5 bases, and 12 bases separated the two germline ends. Germline loops: CDR1 MDHEN, CDR2 SYDVKM. The CDR3 protein is CASSPPSLETQYF. Here the CDR3 DNA reads TGTGCCAGCAGTCCCCCGAGCTTGGAGACCCAGTACTTC.